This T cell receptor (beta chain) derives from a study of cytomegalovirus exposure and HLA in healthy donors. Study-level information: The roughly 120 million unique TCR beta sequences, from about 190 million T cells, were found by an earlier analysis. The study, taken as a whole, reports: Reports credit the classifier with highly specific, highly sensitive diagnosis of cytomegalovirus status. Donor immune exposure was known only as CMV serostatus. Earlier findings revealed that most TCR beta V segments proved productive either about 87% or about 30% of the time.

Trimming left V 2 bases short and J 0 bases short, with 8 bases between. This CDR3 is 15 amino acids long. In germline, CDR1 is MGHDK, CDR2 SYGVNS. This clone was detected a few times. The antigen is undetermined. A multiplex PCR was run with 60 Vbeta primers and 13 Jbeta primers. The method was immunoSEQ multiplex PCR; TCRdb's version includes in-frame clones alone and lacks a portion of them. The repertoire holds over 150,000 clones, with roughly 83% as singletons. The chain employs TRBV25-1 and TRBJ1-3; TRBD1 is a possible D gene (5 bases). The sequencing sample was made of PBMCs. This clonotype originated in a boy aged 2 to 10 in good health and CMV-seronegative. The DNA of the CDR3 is TGTGCCAGCAGTGAACCCCAGGGCTCTGGAAACACCATATATTTT. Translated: CASSEPQGSGNTIYF.